This T cell receptor (beta chain) was captured in a study of blood T cell repertoires in COVID-19. Across the whole study: The origin of the acute and convalescent COVID-19 samples was the United States, Italy and Spain. PBMCs, B-cell-depleted T cells, or T cells provided the cDNA or gDNA that made up the material.

The CDR3 spans 13 residues. Germline loops: CDR1 SNHLY, CDR2 FYNNEI. Points on this clone: The junction departs from germline at one end; a sequencing error may be responsible.

Per the original methods: Researchers report that nucleated cell counts were estimated from reference gene primer amplification. Clones were sequenced by immunoSEQ multiplex PCR, and TCRdb holds only the in-frame ones, with some missing. The V and J calls and clone size come from that table; D and trimming were worked out from the DNA. The sample lists 25,000 to 35,000 clones, 65% to 90% occurring once. This rearrangement joins TRBV2 to TRBJ1-1, with 7 bases that match TRBD1. Sequencing input: peripheral blood. The source is a man aged 60 to 69 with active COVID-19. CDR3 sequence reads: CASTEDRVGLGFF. In DNA, the CDR3 is TGTGCCAGCACTGAAGACAGGGTCGGGTTGGGTTTCTTT.